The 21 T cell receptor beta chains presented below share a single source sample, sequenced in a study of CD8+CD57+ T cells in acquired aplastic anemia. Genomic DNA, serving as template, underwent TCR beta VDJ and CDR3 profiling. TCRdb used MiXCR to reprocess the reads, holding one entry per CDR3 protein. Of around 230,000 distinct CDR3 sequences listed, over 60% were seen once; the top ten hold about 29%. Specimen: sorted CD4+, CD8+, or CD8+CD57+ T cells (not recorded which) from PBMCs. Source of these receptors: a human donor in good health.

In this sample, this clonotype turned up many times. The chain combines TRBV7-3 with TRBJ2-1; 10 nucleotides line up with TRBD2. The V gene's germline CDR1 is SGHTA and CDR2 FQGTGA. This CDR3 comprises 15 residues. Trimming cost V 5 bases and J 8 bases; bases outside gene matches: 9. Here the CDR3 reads CASSAAGTSVDEQFF. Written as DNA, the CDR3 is TGTGCCAGCAGCGCCGCCGGGACTAGCGTCGATGAGCAGTTCTTC.

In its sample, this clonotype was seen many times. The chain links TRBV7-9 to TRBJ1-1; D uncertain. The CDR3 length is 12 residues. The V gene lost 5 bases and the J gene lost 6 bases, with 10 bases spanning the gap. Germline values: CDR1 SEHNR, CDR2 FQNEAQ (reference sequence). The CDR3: CASSLRSPEAFF. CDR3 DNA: TGTGCCAGCAGCCTCCGGAGTCCTGAAGCTTTCTTT.

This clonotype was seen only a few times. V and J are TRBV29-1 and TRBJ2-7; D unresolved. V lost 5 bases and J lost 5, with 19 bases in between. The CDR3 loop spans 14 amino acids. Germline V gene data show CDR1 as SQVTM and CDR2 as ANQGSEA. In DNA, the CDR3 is TGCAGCGTTCAACGCGGTAACCGTGCGAACGAGCAGTACTTC. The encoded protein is CSVQRGNRANEQYF.

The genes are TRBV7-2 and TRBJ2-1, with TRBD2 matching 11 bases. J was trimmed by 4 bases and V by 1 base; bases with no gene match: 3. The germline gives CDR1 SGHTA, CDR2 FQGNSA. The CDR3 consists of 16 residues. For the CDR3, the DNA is TGTGCCAGCAGCTTAGATCCTAGCGGGGGGTACAATGAGCAGTTCTTC. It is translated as CASSLDPSGGYNEQFF. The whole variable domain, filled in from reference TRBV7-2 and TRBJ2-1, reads GAGVSQSPSNKVTEKGKDVELRCDPISGHTALYWYRQSLGQGLEFLIYFQGNSAPDKSGLPSDRFSAERTGGSVSTLTIQRTQQEDSAVYLCASSLDPSGGYNEQFFGPGTRLTVL.

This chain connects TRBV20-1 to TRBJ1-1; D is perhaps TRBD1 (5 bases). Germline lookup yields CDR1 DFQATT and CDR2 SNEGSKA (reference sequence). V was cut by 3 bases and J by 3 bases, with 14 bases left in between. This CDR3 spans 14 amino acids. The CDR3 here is CSARDFDSHTEAFF. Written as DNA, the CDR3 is TGCAGTGCTAGGGACTTCGACAGCCACACTGAAGCTTTCTTT.

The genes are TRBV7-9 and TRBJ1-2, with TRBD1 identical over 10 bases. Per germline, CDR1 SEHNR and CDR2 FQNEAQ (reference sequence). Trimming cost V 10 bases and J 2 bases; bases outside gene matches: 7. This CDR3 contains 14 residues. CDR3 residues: CATATGGANYGYTF. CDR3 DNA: TGTGCCACAGCGACAGGGGGCGCAAACTATGGCTACACCTTC.

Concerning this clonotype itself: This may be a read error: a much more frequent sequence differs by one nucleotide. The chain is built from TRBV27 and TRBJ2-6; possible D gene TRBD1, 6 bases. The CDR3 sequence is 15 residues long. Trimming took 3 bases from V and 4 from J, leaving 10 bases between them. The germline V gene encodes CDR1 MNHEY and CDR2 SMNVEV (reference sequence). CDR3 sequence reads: CASSFGDTGANVLTF. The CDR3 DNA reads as TGTGCCAGCAGTTTCGGGGACACCGGGGCCAACGTCCTGACTTTC.

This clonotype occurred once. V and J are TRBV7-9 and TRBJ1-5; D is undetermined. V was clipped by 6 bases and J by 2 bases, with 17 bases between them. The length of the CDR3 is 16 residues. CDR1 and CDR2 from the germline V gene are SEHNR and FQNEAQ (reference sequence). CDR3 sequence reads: CASSYLSADGNQPQHF. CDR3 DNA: TGTGCCAGCAGTTACTTATCGGCGGATGGCAATCAGCCCCAGCATTTT. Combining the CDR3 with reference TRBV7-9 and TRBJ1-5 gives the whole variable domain DTGVSQNPRHKITKRGQNVTFRCDPISEHNRLYWYRQTLGQGPEFLTYFQNEAQLEKSRLLSDRFSAERPKGSFSTLEIQRTEQGDSAMYLCASSYLSADGNQPQHFGDGTRLSIL.

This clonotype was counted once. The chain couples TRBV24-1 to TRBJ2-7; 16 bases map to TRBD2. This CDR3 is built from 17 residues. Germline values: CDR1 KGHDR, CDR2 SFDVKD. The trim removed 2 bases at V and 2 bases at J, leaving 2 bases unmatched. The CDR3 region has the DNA TGTGCCACCAGTGATTCGGGACTAGCGGGAGGGACCTACGAGCAGTACTTC. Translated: CATSDSGLAGGTYEQYF.

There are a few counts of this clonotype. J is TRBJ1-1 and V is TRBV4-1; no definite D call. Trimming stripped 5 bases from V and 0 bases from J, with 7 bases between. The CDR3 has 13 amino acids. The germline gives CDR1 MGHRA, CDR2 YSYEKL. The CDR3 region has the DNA TGCGCCAGCAGCTCAGGAATGAACACTGAAGCTTTCTTT. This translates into CASSSGMNTEAFF.

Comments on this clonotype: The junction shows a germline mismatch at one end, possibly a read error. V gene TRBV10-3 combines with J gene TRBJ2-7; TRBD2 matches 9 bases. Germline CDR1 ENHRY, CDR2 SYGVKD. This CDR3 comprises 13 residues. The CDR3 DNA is TGTGCCAGCAGTCAACTAGCGGGTTACGAGCAGTACTTC. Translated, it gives CASSQLAGYEQYF.

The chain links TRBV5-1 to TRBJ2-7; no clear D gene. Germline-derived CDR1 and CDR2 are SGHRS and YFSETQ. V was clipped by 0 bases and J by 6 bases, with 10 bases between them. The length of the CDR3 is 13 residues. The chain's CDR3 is CASSLGNPTEQYF. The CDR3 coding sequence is TGCGCCAGCAGCTTGGGTAACCCAACCGAGCAGTACTTC.

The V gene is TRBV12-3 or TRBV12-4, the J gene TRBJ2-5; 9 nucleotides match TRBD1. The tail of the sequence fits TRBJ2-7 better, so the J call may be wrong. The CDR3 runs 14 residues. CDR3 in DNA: TGTGCCAGCAGGTCCGGGACAGGGCTTTACGAGCAGTACTTC. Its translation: CASRSGTGLYEQYF.

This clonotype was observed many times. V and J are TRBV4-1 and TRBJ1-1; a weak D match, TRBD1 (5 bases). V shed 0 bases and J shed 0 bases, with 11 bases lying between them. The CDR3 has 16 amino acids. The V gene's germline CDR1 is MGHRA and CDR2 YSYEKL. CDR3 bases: TGCGCCAGCAGCCAAGATCGGGACGGATTGAACACTGAAGCTTTCTTT. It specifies CASSQDRDGLNTEAFF.

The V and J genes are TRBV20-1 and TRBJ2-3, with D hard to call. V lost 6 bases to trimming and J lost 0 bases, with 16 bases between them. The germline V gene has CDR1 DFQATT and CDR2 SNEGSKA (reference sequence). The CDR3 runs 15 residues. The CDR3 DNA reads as TGCAGTGCCCCGAAGGAAACCCGGAGCACAGATACGCAGTATTTT. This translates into CSAPKETRSTDTQYF.

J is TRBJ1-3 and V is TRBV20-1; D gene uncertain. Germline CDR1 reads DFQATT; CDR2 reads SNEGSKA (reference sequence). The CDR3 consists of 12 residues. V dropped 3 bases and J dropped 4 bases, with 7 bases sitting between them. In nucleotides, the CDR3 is TGCAGTGCTAGCCTCGGAGGAAACACCATATATTTT. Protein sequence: CSASLGGNTIYF.

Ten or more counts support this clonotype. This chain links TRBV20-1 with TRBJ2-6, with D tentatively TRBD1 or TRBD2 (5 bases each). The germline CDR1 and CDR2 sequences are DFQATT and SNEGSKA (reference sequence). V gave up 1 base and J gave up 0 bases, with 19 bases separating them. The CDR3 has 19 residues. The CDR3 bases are TGCAGTGCTAGAGGCAGGGAGCCATTTTTAGGCTCTGGGGCCAACGTCCTGACTTTC. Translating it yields CSARGREPFLGSGANVLTF.

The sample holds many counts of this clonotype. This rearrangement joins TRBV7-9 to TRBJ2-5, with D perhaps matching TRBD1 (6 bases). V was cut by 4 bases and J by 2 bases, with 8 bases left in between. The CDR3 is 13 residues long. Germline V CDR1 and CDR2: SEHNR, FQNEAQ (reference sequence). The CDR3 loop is CASSSQGQETQYF. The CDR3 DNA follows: TGTGCCAGCAGCTCCCAGGGGCAAGAGACCCAGTACTTC. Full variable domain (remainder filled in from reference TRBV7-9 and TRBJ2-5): DTGVSQNPRHKITKRGQNVTFRCDPISEHNRLYWYRQTLGQGPEFLTYFQNEAQLEKSRLLSDRFSAERPKGSFSTLEIQRTEQGDSAMYLCASSSQGQETQYFGPGTRLLVL.

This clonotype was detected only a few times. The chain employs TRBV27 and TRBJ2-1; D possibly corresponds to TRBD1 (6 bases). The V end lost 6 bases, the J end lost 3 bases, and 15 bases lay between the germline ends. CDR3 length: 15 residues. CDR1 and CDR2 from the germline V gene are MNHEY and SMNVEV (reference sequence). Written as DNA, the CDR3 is TGTGCCAGCAGGCTAGAGACAGGCGACTACAATGAGCAGTTCTTC. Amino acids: CASRLETGDYNEQFF.

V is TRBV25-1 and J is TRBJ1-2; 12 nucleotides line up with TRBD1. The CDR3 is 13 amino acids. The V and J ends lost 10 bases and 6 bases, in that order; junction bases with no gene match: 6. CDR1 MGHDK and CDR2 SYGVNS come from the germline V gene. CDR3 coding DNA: TGTGCCACCGGGACAGGGGGCGAGGATGGCTACACCTTC. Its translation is CATGTGGEDGYTF.

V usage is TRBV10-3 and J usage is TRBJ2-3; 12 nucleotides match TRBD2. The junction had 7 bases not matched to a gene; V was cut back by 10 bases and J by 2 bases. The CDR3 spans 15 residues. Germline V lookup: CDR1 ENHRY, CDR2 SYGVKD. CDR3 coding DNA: TGTGCCACCCTAAGGACTAGCGGGGACACAGATACGCAGTATTTT. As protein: CATLRTSGDTDTQYF.